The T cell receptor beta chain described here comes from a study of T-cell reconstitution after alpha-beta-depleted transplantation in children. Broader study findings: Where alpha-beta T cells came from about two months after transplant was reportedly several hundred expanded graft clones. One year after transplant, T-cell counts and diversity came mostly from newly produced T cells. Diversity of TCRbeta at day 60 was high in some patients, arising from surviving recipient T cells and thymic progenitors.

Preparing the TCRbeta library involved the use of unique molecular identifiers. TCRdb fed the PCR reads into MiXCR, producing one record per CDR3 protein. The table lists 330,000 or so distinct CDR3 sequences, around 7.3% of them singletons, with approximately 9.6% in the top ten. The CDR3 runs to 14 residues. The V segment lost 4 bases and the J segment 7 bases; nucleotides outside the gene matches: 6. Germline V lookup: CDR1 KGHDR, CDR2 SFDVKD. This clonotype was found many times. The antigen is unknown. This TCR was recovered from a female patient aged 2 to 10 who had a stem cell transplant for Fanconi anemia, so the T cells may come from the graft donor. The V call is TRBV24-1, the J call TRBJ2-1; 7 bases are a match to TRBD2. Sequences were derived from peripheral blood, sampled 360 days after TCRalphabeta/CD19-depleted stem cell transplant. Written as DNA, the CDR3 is TGTGCCACCAGTGAAGGCGGGGGTGTGAATGAGCAGTTCTTC. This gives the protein CATSEGGGVNEQFF.